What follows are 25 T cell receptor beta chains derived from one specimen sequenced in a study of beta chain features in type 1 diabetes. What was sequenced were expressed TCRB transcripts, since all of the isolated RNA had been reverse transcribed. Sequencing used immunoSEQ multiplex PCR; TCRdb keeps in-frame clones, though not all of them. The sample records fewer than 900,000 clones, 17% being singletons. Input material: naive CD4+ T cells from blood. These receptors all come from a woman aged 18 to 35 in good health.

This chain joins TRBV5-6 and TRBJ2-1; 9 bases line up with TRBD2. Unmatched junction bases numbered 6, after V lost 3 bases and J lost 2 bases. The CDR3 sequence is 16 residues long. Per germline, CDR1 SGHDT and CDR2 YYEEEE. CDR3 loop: CASSWVSGSPYNEQFF. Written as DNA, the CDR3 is TGTGCCAGCAGCTGGGTTAGCGGGAGTCCCTACAATGAGCAGTTCTTC.

The CDR3 loop reads CASSLAGGVYNEQFF. The CDR3 coding sequence is TGCGCCAGCAGCTTAGCGGGAGGCGTTTACAATGAGCAGTTCTTC. J is TRBJ2-1 and V is TRBV5-1; 9 bases align to TRBD2. Germline V gene data show CDR1 as SGHRS and CDR2 as YFSETQ. The CDR3 spans 15 residues. Trimming took 2 bases from V and 4 from J; bases not matched to a gene: 4. Full variable domain (remainder filled in from reference TRBV5-1 and TRBJ2-1): KAGVTQTPRYLIKTRGQQVTLSCSPISGHRSVSWYQQTPGQGLQFLFEYFSETQRNKGNFPGRFSGRQFSNSRSEMNVSTLELGDSALYLCASSLAGGVYNEQFFGPGTRLTVL.

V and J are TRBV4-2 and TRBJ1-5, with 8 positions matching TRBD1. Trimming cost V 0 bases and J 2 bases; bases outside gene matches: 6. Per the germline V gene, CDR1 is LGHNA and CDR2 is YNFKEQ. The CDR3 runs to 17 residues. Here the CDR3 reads CASSQDRTGGGNQPQHF. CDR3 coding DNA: TGTGCCAGCAGCCAAGATCGCACAGGGGGAGGCAATCAGCCCCAGCATTTT.

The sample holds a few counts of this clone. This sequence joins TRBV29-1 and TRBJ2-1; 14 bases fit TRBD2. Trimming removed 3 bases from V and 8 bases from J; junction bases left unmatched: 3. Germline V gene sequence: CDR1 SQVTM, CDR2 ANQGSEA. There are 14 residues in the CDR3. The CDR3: CSVEGLAGVYEQFF. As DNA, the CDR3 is TGCAGCGTTGAGGGACTAGCGGGAGTCTATGAGCAGTTCTTC.

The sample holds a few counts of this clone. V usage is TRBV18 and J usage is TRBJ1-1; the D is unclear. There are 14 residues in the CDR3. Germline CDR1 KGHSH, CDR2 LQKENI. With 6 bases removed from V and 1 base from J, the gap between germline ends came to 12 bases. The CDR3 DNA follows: TGTGCCAGCTCGCCCATGCGGGAGAACACTGAAGCTTTCTTT. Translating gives CASSPMRENTEAFF.

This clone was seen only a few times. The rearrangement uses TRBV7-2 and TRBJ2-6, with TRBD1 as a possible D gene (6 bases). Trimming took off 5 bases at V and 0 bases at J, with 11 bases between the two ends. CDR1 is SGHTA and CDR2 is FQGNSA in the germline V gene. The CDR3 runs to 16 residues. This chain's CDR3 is CASSRQALSGANVLTF. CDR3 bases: TGTGCCAGCAGCCGACAGGCGCTCTCTGGGGCCAACGTCCTGACTTTC. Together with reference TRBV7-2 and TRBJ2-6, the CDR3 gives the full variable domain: GAGVSQSPSNKVTEKGKDVELRCDPISGHTALYWYRQSLGQGLEFLIYFQGNSAPDKSGLPSDRFSAERTGGSVSTLTIQRTQQEDSAVYLCASSRQALSGANVLTFGAGSRLTVL.

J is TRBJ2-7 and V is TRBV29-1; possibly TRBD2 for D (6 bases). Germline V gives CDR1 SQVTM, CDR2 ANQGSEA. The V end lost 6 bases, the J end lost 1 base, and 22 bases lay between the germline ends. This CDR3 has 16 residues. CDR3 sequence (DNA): TGCAGCGTGTCCGGTTTTGAGAGTAGCGGATCCTACGAGCAGTACTTC. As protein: CSVSGFESSGSYEQYF.

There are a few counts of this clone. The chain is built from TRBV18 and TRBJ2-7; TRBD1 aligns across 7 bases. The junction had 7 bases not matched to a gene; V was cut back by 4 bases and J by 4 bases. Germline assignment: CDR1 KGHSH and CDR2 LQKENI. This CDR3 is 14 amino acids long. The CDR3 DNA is TGTGCCAGCTCACGGAACACACAGGGGTACGAGCAGTACTTC. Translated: CASSRNTQGYEQYF.

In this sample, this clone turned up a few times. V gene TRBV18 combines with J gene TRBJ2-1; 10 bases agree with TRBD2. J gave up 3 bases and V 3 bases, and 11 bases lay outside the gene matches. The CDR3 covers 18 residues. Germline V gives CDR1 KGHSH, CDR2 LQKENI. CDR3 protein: CASSPRASRTSGYNEQFF. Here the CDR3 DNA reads TGTGCCAGCTCACCCCGAGCCTCGCGGACTAGCGGCTACAATGAGCAGTTCTTC.

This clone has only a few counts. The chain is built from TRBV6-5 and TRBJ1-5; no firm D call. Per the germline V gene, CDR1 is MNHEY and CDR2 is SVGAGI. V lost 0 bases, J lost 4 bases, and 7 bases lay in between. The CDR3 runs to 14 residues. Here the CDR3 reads CASSYSLGNQPQHF. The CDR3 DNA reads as TGTGCCAGCAGTTACTCGCTAGGGAATCAGCCCCAGCATTTT.

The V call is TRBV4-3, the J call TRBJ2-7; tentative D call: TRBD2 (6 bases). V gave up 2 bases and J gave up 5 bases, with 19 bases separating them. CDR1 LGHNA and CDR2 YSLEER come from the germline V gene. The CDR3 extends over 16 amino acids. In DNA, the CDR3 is TGCGCCAGCAGCCAACACCGGGACTCCGGGGCCCACGAGCAGTACTTC. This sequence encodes CASSQHRDSGAHEQYF.

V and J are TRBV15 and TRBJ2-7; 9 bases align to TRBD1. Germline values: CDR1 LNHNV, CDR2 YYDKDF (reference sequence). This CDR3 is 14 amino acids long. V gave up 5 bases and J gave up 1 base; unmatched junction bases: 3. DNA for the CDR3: TGTGCCACCAGCCTGGACAGGGGATCCTACGAGCAGTACTTC. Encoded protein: CATSLDRGSYEQYF. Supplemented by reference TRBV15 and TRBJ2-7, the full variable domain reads DAMVIQNPRYQVTQFGKPVTLSCSQTLNHNVMYWYQQKSSQAPKLLFHYYDKDFNNEADTPDNFQSRRPNTSFCFLDIRSPGLGDTAMYLCATSLDRGSYEQYFGPGTRLTVT.

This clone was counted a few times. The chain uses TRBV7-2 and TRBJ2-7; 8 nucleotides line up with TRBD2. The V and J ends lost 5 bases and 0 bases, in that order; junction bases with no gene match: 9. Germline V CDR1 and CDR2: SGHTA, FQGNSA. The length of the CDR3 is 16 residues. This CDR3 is CASSKLTSGYSYEQYF. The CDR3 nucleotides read TGTGCCAGCAGCAAATTAACTAGCGGTTACTCCTACGAGCAGTACTTC.

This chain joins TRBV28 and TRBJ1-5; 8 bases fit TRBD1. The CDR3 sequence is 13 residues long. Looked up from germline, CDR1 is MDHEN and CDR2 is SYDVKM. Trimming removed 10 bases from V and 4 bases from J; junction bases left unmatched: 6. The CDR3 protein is CATNRGWNQPQHF. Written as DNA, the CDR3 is TGTGCCACGAACAGGGGGTGGAATCAGCCCCAGCATTTT.

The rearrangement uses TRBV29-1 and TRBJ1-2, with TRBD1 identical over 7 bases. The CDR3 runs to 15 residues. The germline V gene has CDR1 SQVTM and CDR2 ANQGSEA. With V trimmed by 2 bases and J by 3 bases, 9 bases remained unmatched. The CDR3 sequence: CSVETRTGLDYGYTF. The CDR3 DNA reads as TGCAGCGTTGAAACCCGGACAGGATTAGACTATGGCTACACCTTC. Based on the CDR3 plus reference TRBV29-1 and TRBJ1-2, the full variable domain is SAVISQKPSRDICQRGTSLTIQCQVDSQVTMMFWYRQQPGQSLTLIATANQGSEATYESGFVIDKFPISRPNLTFSTLTVSNMSPEDSSIYLCSVETRTGLDYGYTFGSGTRLTVV.

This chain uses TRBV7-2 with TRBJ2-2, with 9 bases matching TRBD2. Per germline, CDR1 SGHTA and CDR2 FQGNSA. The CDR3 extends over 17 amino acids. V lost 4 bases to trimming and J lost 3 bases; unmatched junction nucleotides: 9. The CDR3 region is CASSSVMTSGYTGELFF. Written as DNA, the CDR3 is TGTGCCAGCAGCTCCGTAATGACTAGCGGTTACACCGGGGAGCTGTTTTTT.

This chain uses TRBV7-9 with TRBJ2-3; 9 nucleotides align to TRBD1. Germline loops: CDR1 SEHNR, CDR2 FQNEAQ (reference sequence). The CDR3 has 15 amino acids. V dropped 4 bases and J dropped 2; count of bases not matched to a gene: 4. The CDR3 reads CASSSGQGNTDTQYF. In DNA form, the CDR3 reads TGTGCCAGCAGCTCGGGACAGGGAAACACAGATACGCAGTATTTT.

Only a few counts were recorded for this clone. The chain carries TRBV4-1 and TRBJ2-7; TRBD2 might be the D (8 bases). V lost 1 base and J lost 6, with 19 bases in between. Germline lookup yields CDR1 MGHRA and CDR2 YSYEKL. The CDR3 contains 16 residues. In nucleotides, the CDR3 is TGCGCCAGCAGCCAAGCAACCGGGACTAGGGGGCTCGAGCAGTACTTC. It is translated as CASSQATGTRGLEQYF.

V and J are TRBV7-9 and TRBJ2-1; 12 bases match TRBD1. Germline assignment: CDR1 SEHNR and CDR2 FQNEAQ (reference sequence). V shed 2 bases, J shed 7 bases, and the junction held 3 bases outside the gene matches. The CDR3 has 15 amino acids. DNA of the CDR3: TGTGCCAGCAGCTTATCGGGACAGGGGGCGAATGAGCAGTTCTTC. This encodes CASSLSGQGANEQFF.

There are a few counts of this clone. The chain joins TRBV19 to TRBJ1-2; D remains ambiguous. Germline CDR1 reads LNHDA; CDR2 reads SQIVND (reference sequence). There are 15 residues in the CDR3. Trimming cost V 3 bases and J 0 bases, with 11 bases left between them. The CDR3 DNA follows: TGTGCCAGTAGTATTGGAGCCTACGCTAACTATGGCTACACCTTC. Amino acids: CASSIGAYANYGYTF.

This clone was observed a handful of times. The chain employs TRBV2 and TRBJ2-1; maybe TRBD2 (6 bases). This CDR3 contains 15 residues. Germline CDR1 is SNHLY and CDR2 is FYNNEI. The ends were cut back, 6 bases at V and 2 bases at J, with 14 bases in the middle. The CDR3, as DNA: TGTGCCAGCAGGCCTCGGGGGAGCCCCTACAATGAGCAGTTCTTC. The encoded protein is CASRPRGSPYNEQFF.

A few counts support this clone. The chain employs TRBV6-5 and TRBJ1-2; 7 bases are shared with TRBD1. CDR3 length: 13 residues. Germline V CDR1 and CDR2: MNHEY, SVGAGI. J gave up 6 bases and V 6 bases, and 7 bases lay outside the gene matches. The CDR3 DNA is TGTGCCAGCAGCAACGACAGGGCCAATGGCTACACCTTC. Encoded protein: CASSNDRANGYTF.

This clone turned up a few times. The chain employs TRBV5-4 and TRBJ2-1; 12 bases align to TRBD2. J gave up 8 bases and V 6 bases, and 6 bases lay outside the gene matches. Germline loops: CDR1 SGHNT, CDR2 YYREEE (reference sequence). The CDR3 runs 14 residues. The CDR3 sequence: CASTLAGGLDEQFF. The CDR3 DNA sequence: TGTGCCAGCACCCTAGCGGGAGGGCTAGATGAGCAGTTCTTC. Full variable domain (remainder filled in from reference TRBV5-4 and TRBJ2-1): ETGVTQSPTHLIKTRGQQVTLRCSSQSGHNTVSWYQQALGQGPQFIFQYYREEENGRGNFPPRFSGLQFPNYSSELNVNALELDDSALYLCASTLAGGLDEQFFGPGTRLTVL.

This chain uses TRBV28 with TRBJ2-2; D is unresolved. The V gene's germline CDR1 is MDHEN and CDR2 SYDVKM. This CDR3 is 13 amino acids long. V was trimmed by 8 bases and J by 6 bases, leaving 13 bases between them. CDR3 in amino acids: CASLVKGSGELFF. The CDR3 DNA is TGTGCCAGCCTAGTAAAGGGCTCCGGGGAGCTGTTTTTT.

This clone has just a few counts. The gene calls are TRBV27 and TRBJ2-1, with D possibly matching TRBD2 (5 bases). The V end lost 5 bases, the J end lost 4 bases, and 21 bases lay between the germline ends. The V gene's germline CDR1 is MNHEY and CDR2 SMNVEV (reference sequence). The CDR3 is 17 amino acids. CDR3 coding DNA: TGTGCCAGCAGTCCCCGCCCCCCCCAGCGGTGGTACAATGAGCAGTTCTTC. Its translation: CASSPRPPQRWYNEQFF.